This record covers a single TCR beta chain. What it binds is unknown. At one boundary the junction diverges from the germline segment, which might be a read error. These data belong to a study of tumor and adjacent non-tumor tissue in lung cancer. Background on the study: On average, productive TCRbeta reads reached roughly 4.2 million per sample.

Three rounds of nested PCR, following a modified ARM-PCR protocol, produced the TCRbeta library. TCRdb redid the calling of the multiplex PCR reads with MiXCR, one entry per CDR3 protein. Counted here are about 80,000 distinct CDR3 sequences, 65% to 90% occurring once; the ten biggest clones make up roughly 13%. Study-wide results and limits: Significantly higher TCR diversity was found in tumor than normal lung. In normal lung, the top 100 clones were significantly more dominant than in tumor.

The CDR3 sequence is 15 residues long. The template was RNA from unsorted bulk tissue. Chemotherapy-naive patients with new lung cancer underwent thoracic surgery in China, August–November 2014. Sequencing used lung tumor tissue. This chain uses TRBV12-3 or TRBV12-4 with TRBJ1-5, with D perhaps TRBD1 (5 bases). This receptor was obtained from a woman in her forties or fifties with non-small cell lung cancer. The CDR3 DNA is TGTGGCAGCAGTTTAGTACAGGCCTCGGGAGAGCCCCAGCACTTT. It encodes CGSSLVQASGEPQHF.